One and the same sample provided the 3 T cell receptor beta chains below, sequenced in a study of cytomegalovirus exposure and HLA in healthy donors. The repertoire was sequenced with immunoSEQ multiplex PCR; TCRdb's copy has only in-frame clones and lacks some. Of 50,000 to 65,000 clones in the sample, approximately 95% are singletons; the top ten hold 1.2%. What was sequenced was PBMCs. Receptors were obtained from a woman between 18 and 29 years old in good health and CMV-seronegative.

This chain connects TRBV11-3 to TRBJ2-7; D not certain. Trimming shortened V by 3 bases and J by 1 base, and 7 bases separated the two germline ends. The CDR3 consists of 13 residues. The germline V gene encodes CDR1 SGHNT and CDR2 YENEEA. The CDR3 DNA is TGTGCCAGCAGCTTTGGCGGATCCTACGAGCAGTACTTC. It translates to CASSFGGSYEQYF.

The rearrangement links TRBV6-5 to TRBJ1-5; D gene uncertain. V lost 6 bases, J lost 4 bases, and 13 bases lay in between. The length of the CDR3 is 14 residues. Per the germline V gene, CDR1 is MNHEY and CDR2 is SVGAGI. The CDR3 reads CASRNPGGNQPQHF. The CDR3 nucleotides are TGTGCCAGCAGGAACCCAGGTGGGAATCAGCCCCAGCATTTT.

V usage is TRBV28 and J usage is TRBJ1-5, with no clear D. Trimming took 3 bases from V and 3 from J, leaving 18 bases between them. Germline V gene sequence: CDR1 MDHEN, CDR2 SYDVKM. CDR3 size: 17 residues. The CDR3 is CASSFPRGGQLNQPQHF. CDR3 bases: TGTGCCAGCAGTTTCCCCCGCGGCGGGCAGCTCAATCAGCCCCAGCATTTT.